This TCR beta chain was profiled in a study of cytotoxic CD8 clonotypes in ibrutinib-treated CLL. Trimming took off 2 bases at V and 0 bases at J, with 9 bases between the two ends. This CDR3 has 15 residues. CDR1 is SGHTA and CDR2 is FQGTGA in the germline V gene. Target depth was 1 in 200,000 to 1 in 1 million T cells, about 10x per clonotype. Sequenced by immunoSEQ multiplex PCR; TCRdb stores in-frame clones only, minus some. The profile shows tens of thousands of clones, about two thirds of them singletons. On this clone: Its antigen is not identified.

Study observations and caveats: T-cell clonality at baseline went above that of age-matched healthy donors and rose and fell with circulating CD8+ T-cell counts. Baseline levels were approached again at progression, after clonality had risen at ibrutinib response.

Material: PBMCs, obtained after 12 months of ibrutinib treatment. This receptor was taken from a human donor with chronic lymphocytic leukemia. V gene TRBV7-3 combines with J gene TRBJ2-3; no clear D gene. CDR3 in amino acids: CASSLWAHSTDTQYF. The CDR3 DNA follows: TGTGCCAGCAGCTTATGGGCTCATAGCACAGATACGCAGTATTTT.